What follows describes a single T cell receptor beta chain. It has no known antigen specificity. Base quality data are lacking; no much larger clone is found one base away. The collaborating institutions used their own protocols to collect whole blood in K2EDTA tubes. For TCRbeta analysis, collaborator samples were shipped as frozen whole blood, as isolated PBMCs, or as DNA extracted from either sample type. The data derive from a study of blood T cell repertoires in COVID-19 (TCRdb year 2020). Study-wide context: Collaborator samples came from the United States, Italy and Spain and covered acute and convalescent phases of COVID-19. Where available, HLA class I and class II types were taken from metadata supplied by the sample provider and were not determined by assay-based typing. Subjects who had been exposed to COVID-19, were actively infected with it, or had recovered from it provided the deeply sampled blood TCRbeta repertoires that made up the dataset. The repertoires were released in a freely available public database meant as a resource for research on the immune response to SARS-CoV-2. The material from the prospective study consisted of cDNA or gDNA derived from T cells, B-cell-depleted T cells, or PBMCs. Nearly every sample came with metadata listing a de-identified subject ID, COVID-19 status, age in years and sex. Samples were obtained from the ongoing ImmuneRACE study (first 160 participants) and from about 1,300 subjects provided by 6 global collaborators.

TCRbeta CDR3 regions were amplified from genomic DNA using the immunoSEQ Assay, a bias-controlled multiplex PCR. On the study's bioinformatics: Within the assay, amplification of reference gene primers was used to estimate how many nucleated cells each sample contained. Sequence reads were collapsed and filtered to measure the absolute abundance of every unique TCRbeta CDR3 rearrangement. Productive Simpson clonality was computed per sample as the square root of Simpson's diversity index over productive rearrangements. TCRdb stores this immuneACCESS table with in-frame sequences only. Part of the clones is absent; in the studies checked, under half of the shortfall reflects unresolved V genes, and no reason is known for the rest. V, J and clone size were drawn from that table, and D and trimming were deduced from the DNA. This sample holds around 23,000 clones; approximately 92% were observed only once. Clones ranked in the top ten supply about a sixth of the sample.

Overall study results and their limits: How much clinical and demographic metadata was included differed by source and by participant, and the metadata was provided uncurated.

Counted from cysteine to phenylalanine, this CDR3 has 15 amino acids. The DNA shown is the 45-base CDR3, in frame from base 1. Per the germline V gene (reference sequence), LNHDA is the CDR1 and SQIVND is the CDR2. V ends up 4 bases short and J 6 bases short, with an unmatched junction base count of 9. The sample taken for sequencing was peripheral blood. The sequence was obtained from a human donor in a cohort sampled during active COVID-19. The V gene is TRBV19 and the J gene is TRBJ2-3; TRBD2 aligns with 8 central bases. At the DNA level, the sequence is TGTGCCAGTAGTAGTTTCAGCGGGGGACGGGATACGCAGTATTTT. It encodes CASSSFSGGRDTQYF.